The entry below gives a single TCR beta chain sequence along with its context. The data belong to a study of blood T cell repertoires in COVID-19. About the research overall: Collection of acute and convalescent COVID-19 samples took place in the United States, Italy and Spain. The analysed material was cDNA or gDNA that came from T cells, B-cell-depleted T cells, or PBMCs.

In germline, CDR1 is SGHTA, CDR2 FQGNSA. With V trimmed by 0 bases and J by 4 bases, 7 bases remained unmatched. This CDR3 comprises 16 residues. In the original analysis: Estimated nucleated cell counts came from reference gene primer amplification. Method: immunoSEQ multiplex PCR; TCRdb's copy keeps in-frame clones and lacks some. V, J and clone size were drawn from that table, and D and trimming were deduced from the DNA. The table records about 77,000 clones, 75% to 85% of them present only once. The V call is TRBV7-2, the J call TRBJ2-7, with TRBD2 matching 9 bases. The TCR sequence derives from a woman in her 70s with acute or convalescent COVID-19. Sequencing input: peripheral blood. The CDR3 coding sequence is TGTGCCAGCAGCTTAGCGGGACTAGCTTCCCGTTACGAGCAGTACTTC. Encoded protein: CASSLAGLASRYEQYF.